This T cell receptor (beta chain) was captured by sequencing in a study of cytomegalovirus exposure and HLA in healthy donors. PCR employed 60 Vbeta and 13 Jbeta primers. The data were produced by immunoSEQ multiplex PCR, yet TCRdb's version contains in-frame clones alone and is incomplete. The sample has roughly 180,000 clones; around 80% are singletons. After removal of 2 bases from V and 0 bases from J, the junction contained 2 bases not matched to a gene. Per the germline V gene, CDR1 is SGHTA and CDR2 is FQGNSA. The CDR3 runs to 15 residues. The sample comprised PBMCs. This receptor was taken from a girl aged 5-17 years in good health and CMV-seropositive. The J gene is TRBJ2-7, the V gene TRBV7-2, with 9 positions matching TRBD1. The CDR3 here is CASSLTGQGSYEQYF. CDR3 DNA: TGTGCCAGCAGCTTAACGGGACAGGGCTCCTACGAGCAGTACTTC.